One and the same sample provided the 4 T cell receptor beta chains below, sequenced in a study of blood T cell repertoires in COVID-19. Libraries were prepared by immunoSEQ multiplex PCR; TCRdb keeps only in-frame clonotypes and omits some of them. The sample lists some 190,000 clones; approximately 86% were seen once. The specimen was peripheral blood. The receptors were gathered from a man older than 75 with COVID-19, enrolled during active disease.

The chain uses TRBV6-4 and TRBJ2-2; weak D call: TRBD1 (5 bases). V lost 4 bases, J lost 2 bases, and 8 bases lay in between. This CDR3 contains 14 residues. Per germline, CDR1 MRHNA and CDR2 SNTAGT. CDR3: CASSGTLNTGELFF. CDR3 nucleotides: TGTGCCAGCAGTGGGACACTTAACACCGGGGAGCTGTTTTTT.

The chain links TRBV6-6 to TRBJ2-3; 7 nucleotides align to TRBD2. This CDR3 has 12 amino acids. V trimming: 6 bases; J trimming: 9 bases; junction bases outside the gene matches: 6. Germline V lookup: CDR1 MNHNY, CDR2 SVGAGI (reference sequence). CDR3 sequence (DNA): TGTGCCAGCAGCCCCGACGGGGGGACGCAGTATTTT. It yields the protein CASSPDGGTQYF.

Written as DNA, the CDR3 is TGTGCCAGTAGTACCCTCGGGAGGACGGGCACCGGGGAGCTGTTTTTT. Amino acid sequence: CASSTLGRTGTGELFF. The gene calls are TRBV19 and TRBJ2-2; TRBD2 agrees at 7 bases. The germline CDR1 and CDR2 sequences are LNHDA and SQIVND (reference sequence). Trimming removed 4 bases from V and 4 bases from J; junction bases left unmatched: 9. The CDR3 consists of 16 residues.

This clone was seen only once. This chain links TRBV9 with TRBJ1-6; 8 bases agree with TRBD1. The V gene end was trimmed by 3 bases and the J gene end by 7 bases; junction bases not matched to a gene: 3. Germline CDR1 and CDR2: SGDLS and YYNGEE. CDR3 length equals 14 residues. CDR3 sequence reads: CASSADRGNSPLHF. The CDR3 DNA reads TGTGCCAGCAGCGCCGACAGGGGAAATTCACCCCTCCACTTT. The full variable domain, completed using reference TRBV9 and TRBJ1-6, is DSGVTQTPKHLITATGQRVTLRCSPRSGDLSVYWYQQSLDQGLQFLIQYYNGEERAKGNILERFSAQQFPDLHSELNLSSLELGDSALYFCASSADRGNSPLHFGNGTRLTVT.